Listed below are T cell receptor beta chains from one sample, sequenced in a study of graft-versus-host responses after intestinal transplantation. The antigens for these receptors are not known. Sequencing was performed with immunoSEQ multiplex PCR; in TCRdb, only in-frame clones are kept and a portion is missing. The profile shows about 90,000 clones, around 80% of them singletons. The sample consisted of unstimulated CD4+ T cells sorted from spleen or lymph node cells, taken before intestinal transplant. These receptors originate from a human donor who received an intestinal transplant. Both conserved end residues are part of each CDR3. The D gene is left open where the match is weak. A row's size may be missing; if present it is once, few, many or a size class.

TGTGCCAGCAGCCAAAGCGTTACCTATGGCTACACCTTC CASSQSVTYGYTF - TRBJ1-2 - TRBV14
TGTGCCAGCAGACCCGGCCCTACCAGGTCCTACGAGCAGTACTTC CASRPGPTRSYEQYF - TRBJ2-7 - TRBV28
TGTGCCAGCAGCTTAAACAGGGAGACCCAGTACTTC CASSLNRETQYF - TRBJ2-5 - TRBV7-6
TGTGCCACCAGCAGAGAACCGCCGGGACTCTTAGGAGATACGCAGTATTTT CATSREPPGLLGDTQYF - TRBJ2-3 - TRBV15
TGTGCCAGCAGCTTGGGACAGTCCTACGAGCAGTACTTC CASSLGQSYEQYF few TRBJ2-7 - TRBV5-6
TGTGCCAGCAGCTTCCCAGGGGGCGGGAGGGCCTACGAGCAGTACTTC CASSFPGGGRAYEQYF few TRBJ2-7 - TRBV4-2
TGTGCCAGCAGCTTAACGGTTGGAGATGGCTACACCTTC CASSLTVGDGYTF - TRBJ1-2 - TRBV7-3
TGCGCCAGCACCCCGGGACTAGCGGGAGGCGACTCCTACGAGCAGTACTTC CASTPGLAGGDSYEQYF - TRBJ2-7 TRBD2 TRBV4-1
TGTGCCAGCAGTCTAACGGGGGGGTATGGCTACACCTTC CASSLTGGYGYTF once TRBJ1-2 - TRBV27
TGTGCCAGCAGTTCCGACAGATTTGGTTGGGATGGCTACACCTTC CASSSDRFGWDGYTF - TRBJ1-2 - TRBV27
TGTGCCAGCAGTCCGGGGGGGGCGCGATATGGCTACACCTTC CASSPGGARYGYTF - TRBJ1-2 - TRBV28
TGTGCCAGCAGCCGCCCGACAGGGAATTCCTACGAGCAGTACTTC CASSRPTGNSYEQYF - TRBJ2-7 TRBD1 TRBV14
TGCAGCGTCCTGACTAGCAGCTACGAGCAGTACTTC CSVLTSSYEQYF - TRBJ2-7 TRBD2 TRBV29-1
TGTGCCAGCAGCGTAGATGTAGGGGCCACCCTTTACAATGAGCAGTTCTTC CASSVDVGATLYNEQFF - TRBJ2-1 - TRBV9
TGTGCCAGCAGCCATCGCGACAGCAACACAGATACGCAGTATTTT CASSHRDSNTDTQYF - TRBJ2-3 - TRBV11-2
TGTGCCAGCAGCTCCCCTCCCCAGGGGACCGGGGAGCTGTTTTTT CASSSPPQGTGELFF - TRBJ2-2 - TRBV11-2
TGTGCCACCCGGGGGGCAGCGAGGGGGACTAGGGGGTGGGATGAGCAGTTCTTC CATRGAARGTRGWDEQFF once TRBJ2-1 TRBD2 TRBV25-1
TGTGCCACCAGCAGAGATCTTGGGGAGACTGAAGCTTTCTTT CATSRDLGETEAFF - TRBJ1-1 - TRBV15
TGCGCCAGCAGCTTCGAGGGATCCACTGAAGCTTTCTTT CASSFEGSTEAFF - TRBJ1-1 - TRBV5-1
TGTGCCAGTATAGCGGAATACAATGAGCAGTTCTTC CASIAEYNEQFF - TRBJ2-1 - TRBV6-6
TGTGCCAGCTCAAAAAGCGGTCCGTTCTACAATGAGCAGTTCTTC CASSKSGPFYNEQFF - TRBJ2-1 - TRBV18
TGCGCCAGCGGACAGGGGGCTATGAACACTGAAGCTTTCTTT CASGQGAMNTEAFF - TRBJ1-1 TRBD1 TRBV5-1
TGTGCCAGCAGACTAGACAGGGTAAACACCGGGGAGCTGTTTTTT CASRLDRVNTGELFF - TRBJ2-2 TRBD1 TRBV27
TGTGCCAGCTCACCACCCGACAGGATCTACGAGCAGTACTTC CASSPPDRIYEQYF - TRBJ2-7 - TRBV18
TGTGCCAGCAGTGAACGAACAGTCTTTATCTATGGCTACACCTTC CASSERTVFIYGYTF few TRBJ1-2 - TRBV2
TGTGCCAGCAGCGTGGCAGCGGGGGGCGCAGATACGCAGTATTTT CASSVAAGGADTQYF - TRBJ2-3 TRBD2 TRBV9
TGCAGCGCCCACCCGACAGGGGGCGATTACTATGAGCAGTTCTTC CSAHPTGGDYYEQFF - TRBJ2-1 TRBD1 TRBV29-1
TGCAGTGCTAGCCCCTTATACGAGCAGTACTTC CSASPLYEQYF - TRBJ2-7 - TRBV20-1
TGTGCCAGCAGTTCCCGGGACAACCTTAGCAATCAGCCCCAGCATTTT CASSSRDNLSNQPQHF - TRBJ1-5 - TRBV28
TGCGCCAGCAGCTTGGGGGGGGACGGTCAGCCCCAGCATTTT CASSLGGDGQPQHF - TRBJ1-5 - TRBV5-1
TGTGCCAGCAGCGATCTTCGGACAGGTTCGACCACTGAAGCTTTCTTT CASSDLRTGSTTEAFF - TRBJ1-1 TRBD1 TRBV9
TGTGCCAGCAGCTTTGCGCACTCGGGAGAGGCCGACAATGAGCAGTTCTTC CASSFAHSGEADNEQFF - TRBJ2-1 - TRBV12-1